Each of the 30 T cell receptor beta chains below was sequenced from the same sample in a study of a mutant IDH1 vaccine in newly diagnosed glioma. Sequencing used immunoSEQ multiplex PCR; TCRdb keeps in-frame clones, though not all of them. Among fewer than 30,000 clones listed, roughly 83% were seen once. No antigen has been assigned to these receptors. Time point here: week 35, safety follow-up. All doses held 300 ug of mutant IDH1 20-mer peptide, with topical imiquimod. The specimen comprised PBMCs, sampled from a glioma patient whose treatment included an IDH1 peptide vaccine. These receptors all come from a man aged 25-40 years with glioma.

The V gene is TRBV7-2, the J gene TRBJ2-3, with D hard to call. The germline V gene has CDR1 SGHTA and CDR2 FQGNSA. This CDR3 comprises 14 residues. Trimming removed 2 bases from V and 2 bases from J, with 8 bases in between. The CDR3 loop reads CASSLLMATDTQYF. The CDR3 region has the DNA TGTGCCAGCAGCTTACTTATGGCCACAGATACGCAGTATTTT. The full variable domain, completed using reference TRBV7-2 and TRBJ2-3, is GAGVSQSPSNKVTEKGKDVELRCDPISGHTALYWYRQSLGQGLEFLIYFQGNSAPDKSGLPSDRFSAERTGGSVSTLTIQRTQQEDSAVYLCASSLLMATDTQYFGPGTRLTVL.

This clone came up once. The rearrangement joins TRBV7-2 to TRBJ1-5; D is possibly TRBD1 (6 bases). There are 19 residues in the CDR3. With 2 bases removed from V and 3 bases from J, the gap between germline ends came to 23 bases. The germline gives CDR1 SGHTA, CDR2 FQGNSA. CDR3 bases: TGTGCCAGCAGCTTAACGTCTTACGGGGCGGACAGCTACAATCAGCCCCAGCATTTT. This sequence encodes CASSLTSYGADSYNQPQHF. The variable domain in full, completed from reference TRBV7-2 and TRBJ1-5, reads GAGVSQSPSNKVTEKGKDVELRCDPISGHTALYWYRQSLGQGLEFLIYFQGNSAPDKSGLPSDRFSAERTGGSVSTLTIQRTQQEDSAVYLCASSLTSYGADSYNQPQHFGDGTRLSIL.

This clone came up a few times. The chain uses TRBV7-6 and TRBJ1-5; no reliable D call. CDR3 length: 13 amino acids. V lost 4 bases, J lost 3 bases, and 7 bases lay in between. Germline V lookup: CDR1 SGHVS, CDR2 FNYEAQ. The CDR3 sequence is CASSSHPNQPQHF. DNA for the CDR3: TGTGCCAGCAGCTCCCACCCCAATCAGCCCCAGCATTTT.

The rearrangement uses TRBV5-1 and TRBJ2-7; TRBD1 matches 8 bases. The CDR3 is 14 residues long. CDR1 is SGHRS, CDR2 YFSETQ, per germline. Losses at the gene ends were 4 bases for V and 3 bases for J; bases not matched to a gene: 6. The CDR3 region has the DNA TGCGCCAGCAGCCCGGGACAGGCGCACTACGAGCAGTACTTC. Its protein is CASSPGQAHYEQYF.

The rearrangement links TRBV14 to TRBJ2-7; tentatively, D is TRBD1 or TRBD2 (5 bases each). The CDR3 runs 18 residues. The V and J ends lost 1 base and 2 bases respectively, with 21 bases between them. Germline lookup yields CDR1 SGHDN and CDR2 FVKESK. CDR3 sequence: CASSQARNRDEDPYEQYF. As DNA, the CDR3 is TGTGCCAGCAGCCAAGCCCGGAACCGGGACGAGGATCCCTACGAGCAGTACTTC.

This chain links TRBV30 with TRBJ1-1, with D perhaps TRBD1 (5 bases). Germline assignment: CDR1 GTSNPN and CDR2 SVGIG (reference sequence). Trimming cost V 6 bases and J 1 base, with 15 bases left between them. CDR3 size: 14 residues. The CDR3 here is CACYKGSPNTEAFF. The DNA of the CDR3 is TGTGCCTGTTACAAGGGGTCACCGAACACTGAAGCTTTCTTT.

The rearrangement links TRBV28 to TRBJ2-7, with D possibly being TRBD2 (5 bases). The length of the CDR3 is 15 residues. V dropped 2 bases and J dropped 3 bases, with 14 bases sitting between them. The germline gives CDR1 MDHEN, CDR2 SYDVKM. The CDR3 protein is CASSLAGNPLYEQYF. The CDR3 nucleotides are TGTGCCAGCAGTTTAGCGGGTAACCCCCTCTACGAGCAGTACTTC.

The chain combines TRBV5-1 with TRBJ1-1, with TRBD1 as a possible D gene (6 bases). The CDR3 extends over 13 amino acids. Germline CDR1 reads SGHRS; CDR2 reads YFSETQ. The V and J ends lost 5 bases and 5 bases respectively, with 13 bases between them. The CDR3 coding sequence is TGCGCCAGCAGGGTGGGGGCCGGGACTGAAGCTTTCTTT. Residues: CASRVGAGTEAFF.

This chain joins TRBV15 and TRBJ1-2; D unresolved. The CDR3 runs 14 residues. CDR1 and CDR2 (germline): LNHNV, YYDKDF (reference sequence). Trimming took off 0 bases at V and 8 bases at J, with 13 bases between the two ends. The CDR3 DNA follows: TGTGCCACCAGCAGAGATACGGCAGCATTCGGCTACACCTTC. This translates into CATSRDTAAFGYTF.

The count of this clone is one. The chain recombines TRBV13 with TRBJ2-5, with TRBD2 matching over 8 bases. J lost 0 bases, V lost 4 bases, and 10 bases had no gene match. This CDR3 comprises 17 residues. Germline V gives CDR1 PRHDT, CDR2 FYEKMQ (reference sequence). For the CDR3, the DNA is TGTGCCAGCAGCTCGCGGGAGGCATCGTCCCACCAAGAGACCCAGTACTTC. It translates to CASSSREASSHQETQYF.

The chain couples TRBV19 to TRBJ1-3, with D perhaps matching TRBD1 (5 bases). V shed 4 bases and J shed 2 bases, with 9 bases lying between them. Germline-derived CDR1 and CDR2 are LNHDA and SQIVND (reference sequence). There are 14 residues in the CDR3. CDR3 nucleotide sequence: TGTGCCAGTAGTACGACAGAAGCTGGAAACACCATATATTTT. Translating gives CASSTTEAGNTIYF.

The chain joins TRBV2 to TRBJ1-6; possible D gene TRBD1, 5 bases. V was clipped by 7 bases and J by 8 bases, with 12 bases between them. Looked up from germline, CDR1 is SNHLY and CDR2 is FYNNEI. This CDR3 comprises 13 residues. The CDR3 region is CASKGRDYSPLHF. CDR3 sequence (DNA): TGTGCCAGCAAAGGACGGGACTATTCACCCCTCCACTTT.

The rearrangement links TRBV30 to TRBJ2-1, with D unclear. CDR1 and CDR2 (germline): GTSNPN, SVGIG (reference sequence). Trimming removed 0 bases from V and 7 bases from J, with 16 bases in between. There are 15 residues in the CDR3. This chain's CDR3 is CAWSVGRLPGNEQFF. CDR3 DNA: TGTGCCTGGAGTGTAGGAAGGCTACCCGGGAATGAGCAGTTCTTC.

In this sample, this clone turned up once. The V and J genes are TRBV28 and TRBJ1-1; D ambiguous. Trimming stripped 3 bases from V and 12 bases from J, with 14 bases between. This CDR3 has 12 amino acids. Germline values: CDR1 MDHEN, CDR2 SYDVKM. The CDR3 loop is CASSFGLMVSFF. CDR3 sequence (DNA): TGTGCCAGCAGTTTTGGCCTCATGGTATCTTTCTTT.

This clone was seen only once. V gene TRBV10-3 combines with J gene TRBJ2-1, with D maybe TRBD2 (8 bases). Germline assignment: CDR1 ENHRY and CDR2 SYGVKD. This CDR3 is built from 16 residues. Trimming removed 4 bases at V and 6 bases at J, with 19 bases between. The CDR3 here is CAISGSRGTRPNEQFF. The CDR3 region has the DNA TGTGCCATCAGTGGTAGCAGGGGGACTAGACCCAATGAGCAGTTCTTC.

CDR3 nucleotide sequence: TGCAGTGAGGACAGAGAAGAGACCCAGTACTTC. Its protein product is CSEDREETQYF. The J gene is TRBJ2-5, the V gene TRBV20-1; D might be TRBD1 (6 bases). Per germline, CDR1 DFQATT and CDR2 SNEGSKA (reference sequence). CDR3 length: 11 amino acids. Trimming removed 7 bases from V and 3 bases from J, with 9 bases in between.

This chain connects TRBV6-5 to TRBJ1-1; maybe TRBD1 (6 bases). Germline V gene sequence: CDR1 MNHEY, CDR2 SVGAGI. The CDR3 has 14 residues. Trimming took off 5 bases at V and 0 bases at J, with 10 bases between the two ends. The CDR3: CASSRQAMNTEAFF. The CDR3 DNA is TGTGCCAGCAGTAGACAGGCTATGAACACTGAAGCTTTCTTT.

This clone has only one observation. This chain links TRBV30 with TRBJ1-1; D gene unclear. V was clipped by 1 base and J by 0 bases, with 12 bases between them. This CDR3 is 15 amino acids long. Looked up from germline, CDR1 is GTSNPN and CDR2 is SVGIG (reference sequence). This CDR3 is CAWSAVSGVNTEAFF. The CDR3 coding sequence is TGTGCCTGGAGTGCAGTATCCGGCGTGAACACTGAAGCTTTCTTT.

A single count supports this clone. The gene calls are TRBV10-1 and TRBJ2-7; D possibly matches TRBD1 or TRBD2 (6 bases each). Germline V gives CDR1 WNHNN, CDR2 SYGVQD (reference sequence). The CDR3 length is 15 residues. The V end lost 3 bases, the J end lost 4 bases, and 16 bases lay between the germline ends. This CDR3 is CASSESGAKRYEQYF. CDR3 nucleotide sequence: TGCGCCAGCAGTGAATCGGGGGCGAAGAGGTACGAGCAGTACTTC.

This clone was picked up a small number of times. This chain uses TRBV5-4 with TRBJ2-2; 7 bases line up with TRBD1. The V gene's germline CDR1 is SGHNT and CDR2 YYREEE (reference sequence). CDR3 length: 15 residues. J was trimmed by 6 bases and V by 8 bases; bases with no gene match: 13. As DNA, the CDR3 is TGTGCCAGTAAGAATGACAGGGTTTCACCCGGGGAGCTGTTTTTT. It is translated as CASKNDRVSPGELFF.

This clone was detected only once. J is TRBJ1-5 and V is TRBV30; 9 bases are a match to TRBD1. After removal of 2 bases from V and 4 bases from J, the junction contained 6 bases not matched to a gene. Germline V gene sequence: CDR1 GTSNPN, CDR2 SVGIG (reference sequence). CDR3 length: 15 residues. The CDR3 region is CAWSQRGQGNQPQHF. The CDR3 DNA reads TGTGCCTGGAGTCAAAGGGGACAGGGAAATCAGCCCCAGCATTTT.

The chain combines TRBV7-2 with TRBJ1-4; a weak D match, TRBD1 (6 bases). Germline-derived CDR1 and CDR2 are SGHTA and FQGNSA. V lost 5 bases to trimming and J lost 7 bases, with 14 bases between them. The CDR3 is 14 residues long. This chain's CDR3 is CASSPGGAREKLFF. CDR3 nucleotides: TGTGCCAGCAGCCCGGGGGGGGCCCGTGAAAAACTGTTTTTT. Variable domain in full (rest from reference TRBV7-2 and TRBJ1-4): GAGVSQSPSNKVTEKGKDVELRCDPISGHTALYWYRQSLGQGLEFLIYFQGNSAPDKSGLPSDRFSAERTGGSVSTLTIQRTQQEDSAVYLCASSPGGAREKLFFGSGTQLSVL.

The chain combines TRBV18 with TRBJ1-1, with 9 bases aligning to TRBD1. Germline V gene sequence: CDR1 KGHSH, CDR2 LQKENI. The CDR3 runs 15 residues. V dropped 3 bases and J dropped 3; count of bases not matched to a gene: 5. This CDR3 is CASSPRQGEDTEAFF. The CDR3 DNA is TGTGCCAGCTCACCGAGACAGGGGGAGGACACTGAAGCTTTCTTT.

The CDR3 DNA reads TGTGCCAGCAGTCGGGACATTAATGAAAAACTGTTTTTT. It translates to CASSRDINEKLFF. The V call is TRBV11-2, the J call TRBJ1-4; TRBD1 is a possible D gene (6 bases). The CDR3 consists of 13 residues. V was pared by 6 bases and J by 4 bases, with 9 bases between. Looked up from germline, CDR1 is SGHAT and CDR2 is FQNNGV.

The chain couples TRBV30 to TRBJ2-2, with D perhaps TRBD1 (7 bases). Germline-derived CDR1 and CDR2 are GTSNPN and SVGIG (reference sequence). V was shortened by 2 bases and J by 4 bases, with 11 bases between the two germline ends. CDR3 length: 14 amino acids. The CDR3 here is CAWSPGGGTGELFF. The CDR3 DNA sequence: TGTGCCTGGAGTCCAGGGGGAGGCACCGGGGAGCTGTTTTTT.

This clone was recorded a few times. The J gene is TRBJ1-5, the V gene TRBV10-3; unclear D gene. CDR1 is ENHRY and CDR2 is SYGVKD in the germline V gene. This CDR3 comprises 13 residues. Trimming took 5 bases from V and 5 from J, leaving 10 bases between them. This chain's CDR3 is CAISIKEDQPQHF. The CDR3 DNA is TGTGCCATCAGTATAAAGGAGGATCAGCCCCAGCATTTT.

The J gene is TRBJ2-2, the V gene TRBV7-8, with D perhaps given as TRBD1 or TRBD2 (5 bases each). V lost 2 bases and J 6 bases, leaving 16 bases between the germline ends. CDR3 length: 16 residues. Germline lookup yields CDR1 SGHVS and CDR2 FQNEAQ. The DNA for the CDR3 is TGTGCCAGCAGCTTATTTGAGGGGCGTAATTCCGGGGAGCTGTTTTTT. The encoded protein is CASSLFEGRNSGELFF. Drawing the rest from reference TRBV7-8 and TRBJ2-2, the complete variable domain is GAGVSQSPRYKVAKRGQDVALRCDPISGHVSLFWYQQALGQGPEFLTYFQNEAQLDKSGLPSDRFFAERPEGSVSTLKIQRTQQEDSAVYLCASSLFEGRNSGELFFGEGSRLTVL.

The chain uses TRBV9 and TRBJ2-2, with D maybe TRBD1 (6 bases). The CDR3 totals 15 residues. Germline V gene lookup returns CDR1 SGDLS and CDR2 YYNGEE. V was cut by 3 bases and J by 6 bases, with 15 bases left in between. CDR3 sequence reads: CASSATGSWAGELFF. The CDR3 DNA follows: TGTGCCAGCAGCGCTACAGGGTCGTGGGCCGGGGAGCTGTTTTTT.

J is TRBJ1-4 and V is TRBV7-2, with 8 positions matching TRBD1. Germline values: CDR1 SGHTA, CDR2 FQGNSA. The CDR3 length is 14 residues. The ends lost 5 bases at V and 7 bases at J; junction bases unmatched: 6. CDR3 protein: CASSKTGAGEKLFF. CDR3 nucleotides: TGTGCCAGCAGCAAGACAGGGGCAGGTGAAAAACTGTTTTTT.

J is TRBJ2-7 and V is TRBV5-6, with D perhaps assigned TRBD1 or TRBD2 (5 bases each). CDR1 SGHDT and CDR2 YYEEEE come from the germline V gene. The germline V and J ends were trimmed by 4 bases and 9 bases, with 11 bases remaining between them. This CDR3 is built from 11 residues. CDR3 sequence: CASSDGAGQYF. CDR3 coding DNA: TGTGCCAGCAGCGACGGGGCCGGGCAGTACTTC.